The rows below give T cell receptor beta chains drawn from one sample of a study of T cell repertoires in cytomegalovirus infection. TCRdb re-derived calls from the reads in MiXCR, one entry per CDR3 protein. The sample contains about 530,000 distinct CDR3 sequences, around a quarter of which appear only once. Source material: PBMCs. These receptors were taken from a human donor in good health (CMV status not recorded). Some clones in this sample may be carry-over from other donors' samples. CDR3s leave out the opening cysteine and the closing phenylalanine or tryptophan. Fields, in order: V gene, CDR3 protein.

TRBV11-3 ASSPGAGDDYGYT
TRBV30 AWAPSGGGEKLF
TRBV6-6 AAVGGKSGELF
TRBV7-2 ASSPGLVLYTQY
TRBV20-1 SARDWDSPDTQY
TRBV5-6 ASSPSGRFYNEQF
TRBV7-6 ASSLSNTNTGELF
TRBV30 AWSSRPGLARGNEQY
TRBV5-5 ASSTTGTSTSSYNEQF
TRBV11-2 ASSLGPRVQETQY
TRBV11-2 ASSLYHGDEQF
TRBV5-1 ASNGGSGRIYNEQF
TRBV7-8 TSSRGGNTEAF
TRBV6-2/TRBV6-3 ASSGGTVSSGANVLT
TRBV28 ASTEDTEAF
TRBV5-4 ASTLGGNMNTEAF
TRBV7-6 ASSLRLAGVSEQF
TRBV4-2 ASSQAAQETQY
TRBV7-2 ASRLGRWTGELF
TRBV6-2/TRBV6-3 ASRLDSADQPQH
TRBV19 ASSMNSPLH
TRBV7-9 ASSGPGATY
TRBV10-3 ATLTGGAGTEAF
TRBV12-3/TRBV12-4 ASSLVIGLAAEQY
TRBV29-1 SGGHQNTEAF
TRBV27 ASSLGTGPTDTQY
TRBV11-2 ASSFGSGGYT
TRBV5-4 ASSYGRSANYGYT
TRBV6-2/TRBV6-3 ASSLRGRSNQPQH
TRBV12-3/TRBV12-4 ASTLVGGITEAF
TRBV5-1 ASYSPGLGETQY
TRBV24-1 ATSDASRGTYGYT
TRBV11-2 ASSLRQAMNTEAF
TRBV20-1 SAVRTSGADTQY
TRBV29-1 SVRGRAHPEQF
TRBV12-3/TRBV12-4 ASSADGQFEKLF
TRBV5-1 ASSGTSYPLEQY
TRBV20-1 SARDPQYNQPQH